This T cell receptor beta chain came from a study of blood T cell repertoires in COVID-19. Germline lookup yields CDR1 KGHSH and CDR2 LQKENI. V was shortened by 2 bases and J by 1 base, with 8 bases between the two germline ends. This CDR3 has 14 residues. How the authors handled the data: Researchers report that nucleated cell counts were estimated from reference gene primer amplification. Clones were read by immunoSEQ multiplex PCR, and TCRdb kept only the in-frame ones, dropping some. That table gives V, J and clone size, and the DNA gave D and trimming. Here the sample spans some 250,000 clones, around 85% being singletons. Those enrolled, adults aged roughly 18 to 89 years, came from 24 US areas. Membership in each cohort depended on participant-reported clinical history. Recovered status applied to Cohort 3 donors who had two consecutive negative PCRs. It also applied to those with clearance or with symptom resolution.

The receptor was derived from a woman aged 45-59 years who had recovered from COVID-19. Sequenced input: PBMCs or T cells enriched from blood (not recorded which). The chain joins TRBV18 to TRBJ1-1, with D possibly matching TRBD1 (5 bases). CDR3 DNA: TGTGCCAGCTCACCAGTCAGGGAGAACACTGAAGCTTTCTTT. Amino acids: CASSPVRENTEAFF. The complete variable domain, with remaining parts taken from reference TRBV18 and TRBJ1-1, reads NAGVMQNPRHLVRRRGQEARLRCSPMKGHSHVYWYRQLPEEGLKFMVYLQKENIIDESGMPKERFSAEFPKEGPSILRIQQVVRGDSAAYFCASSPVRENTEAFFGQGTRLTVV.